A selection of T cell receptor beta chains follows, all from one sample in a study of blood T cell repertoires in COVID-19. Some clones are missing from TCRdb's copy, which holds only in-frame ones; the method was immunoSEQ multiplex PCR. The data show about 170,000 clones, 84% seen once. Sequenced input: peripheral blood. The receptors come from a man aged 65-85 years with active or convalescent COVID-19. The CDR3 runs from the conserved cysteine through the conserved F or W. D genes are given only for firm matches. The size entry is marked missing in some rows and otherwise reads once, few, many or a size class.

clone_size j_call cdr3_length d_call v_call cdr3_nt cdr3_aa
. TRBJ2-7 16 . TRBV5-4 TGTGCCAGCACCAAAGCAGGCGCCACCGGTGCCTACGAGCAGTACTTC CASTKAGATGAYEQYF
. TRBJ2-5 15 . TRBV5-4 TGTGCCAGCAGCACCGGGGCAGGGGATCAAGAGACCCAGTACTTC CASSTGAGDQETQYF
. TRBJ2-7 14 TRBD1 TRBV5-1 TGCGCCAGCAGCTTGGGACAGGGGGGCAACGAGCAGTACTTC CASSLGQGGNEQYF
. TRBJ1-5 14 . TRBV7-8 TGTGCCAGCAGCTTAGTAATGAGCAATCAGCCCCAGCATTTT CASSLVMSNQPQHF
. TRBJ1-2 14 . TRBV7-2 TGTGCCAGCAGCTTAGTGGGGACATCCTATGGCTACACCTTC CASSLVGTSYGYTF
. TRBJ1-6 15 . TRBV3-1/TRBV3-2 TGTGCCAGCGGAGGCCTGAGCTCCTATAATTCACCCCTCCACTTT CASGGLSSYNSPLHF
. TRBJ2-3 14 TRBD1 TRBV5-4 TGTGCCAGCAGCTTCACAGGGGCCGAAGATACGCAGTATTTT CASSFTGAEDTQYF
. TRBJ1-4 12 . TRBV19 TGTGCCAGCCGGACAGCCTGGGGAAAACTGTTTTTT CASRTAWGKLFF
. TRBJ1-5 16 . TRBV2 TGTGCCAGCAGTGATGGGCTGCCCAGGAGCAATCAGCCCCAGCATTTT CASSDGLPRSNQPQHF
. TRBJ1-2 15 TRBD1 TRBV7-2 TGTGCCAGCAGCCCGAGACAGGGGACTATCTATGGCTACACCTTC CASSPRQGTIYGYTF
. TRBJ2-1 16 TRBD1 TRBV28 TGTGCCAGCAGTCTTATACAGGGGAACCTCTACAATGAGCAGTTCTTC CASSLIQGNLYNEQFF
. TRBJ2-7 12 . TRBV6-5 TGTGCCAGCCGTACAGGGAACTACGAGCAGTACTTC CASRTGNYEQYF
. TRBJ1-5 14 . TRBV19 TGTGCCACTATGGATCAGGCCAGCAATCAGCCCCAGCATTTT CATMDQASNQPQHF
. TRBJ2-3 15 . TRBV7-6 TGTGCCAGCAGCCAGACTGGATACAACACAGATACGCAGTATTTT CASSQTGYNTDTQYF
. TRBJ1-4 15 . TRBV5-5 TGTGCCAGCAGCGCGGGTCCCGAAGGTAGTGAAAAACTGTTTTTT CASSAGPEGSEKLFF
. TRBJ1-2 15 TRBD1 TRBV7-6 TGTGCCAGCAGCCCGGGACAGGGGACTTACTATGGCTACACCTTC CASSPGQGTYYGYTF
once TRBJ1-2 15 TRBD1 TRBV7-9 TGTGCCAGCAGCCCCCGCGGGACAGCTAACTATGGCTACACCTTC CASSPRGTANYGYTF
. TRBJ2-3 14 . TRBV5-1 TGCGCCAGCAGCGAGGGGGACAGCACAGATACGCAGTATTTT CASSEGDSTDTQYF
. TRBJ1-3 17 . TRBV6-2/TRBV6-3 TGTGCCAGCAGTTACCGGCCCCCGGGCGGGTCTGGAAACACCATATATTTT CASSYRPPGGSGNTIYF
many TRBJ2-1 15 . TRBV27 TGTGCCAGCAGTTTATCGGGCCCCACCTACAATGAGCAGTTCTTC CASSLSGPTYNEQFF
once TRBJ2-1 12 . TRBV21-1 TGTGCCAGCAGCAAACCCGACAATGAGCAGTTCTTC CASSKPDNEQFF
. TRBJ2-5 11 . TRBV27 TGTGCCAGCAGTTTTCGAGAGACCCAGTACTTC CASSFRETQYF
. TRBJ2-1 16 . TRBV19 TGTGCCAGTAGTTCACGGACTACCCGGGTGGACAATGAGCAGTTCTTC CASSSRTTRVDNEQFF
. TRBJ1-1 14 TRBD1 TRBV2 TGTGCCAGCAGTGGACAGGGGATGGTCACTGAAGCTTTCTTT CASSGQGMVTEAFF
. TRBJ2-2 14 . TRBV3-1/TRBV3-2 TGTGCCAGCAGCCAAGAACAGAACACCGGGGAGCTGTTTTTT CASSQEQNTGELFF
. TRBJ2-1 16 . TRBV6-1 TGTGCCAGCAGTGAACACTTTGGCGGTACCTACAATGAGCAGTTCTTC CASSEHFGGTYNEQFF
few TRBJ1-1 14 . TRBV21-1 TGTGCCAGCAGCAAACCGGGCAGGGTTACTGAAGCTTTCTTT CASSKPGRVTEAFF
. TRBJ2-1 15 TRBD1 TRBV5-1 TGCGCCAGCAGCTTGGGGGACAGCTCCTACAATGAGCAGTTCTTC CASSLGDSSYNEQFF
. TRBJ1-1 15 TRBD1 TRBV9 TGTGCCAGCAGCCCCGGACAGGGGGCAAGCACTGAAGCTTTCTTT CASSPGQGASTEAFF
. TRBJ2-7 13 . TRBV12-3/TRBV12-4 TGTGCCAGCAGTCCCCGGGATCTCTACGAGCAGTACTTC CASSPRDLYEQYF
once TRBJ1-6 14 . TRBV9 TGTGCCAGCAGCGTAGTAGGGGTAGGTTCACCCCTCCACTTT CASSVVGVGSPLHF
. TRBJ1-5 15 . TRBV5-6 TGTGCCAGCAGCTTTAGAACGCACGCCAATCAGCCCCAGCATTTT CASSFRTHANQPQHF
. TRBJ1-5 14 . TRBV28 TGTGCCAGCAGGAGGGTGCCGGGCAATCAGCCCCAGCATTTT CASRRVPGNQPQHF
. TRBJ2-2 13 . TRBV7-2 TGTGCCAGCAGCTTTAGTGAGGCCGGGGAGCTGTTTTTT CASSFSEAGELFF
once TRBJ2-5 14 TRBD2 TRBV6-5 TGTGCCAGCAGTTTTAACCGGGGAGGGGAGACCCAGTACTTC CASSFNRGGETQYF
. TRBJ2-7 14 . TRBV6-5 TGTGCCAGCAGTTACTCGAGGGCCGCCTGGGAGCAGTACTTC CASSYSRAAWEQYF
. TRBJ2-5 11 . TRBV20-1 TGCAGTGCTAGGGCCCAAGAGACCCAGTACTTC CSARAQETQYF
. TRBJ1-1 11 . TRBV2 TGTGCCAGCGGGAATGTGAGGGAGGCTTTCTTT CASGNVREAFF
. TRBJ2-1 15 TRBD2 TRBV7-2 TGTGCCAGCAGCCCTAGCGGGAGCTCCTACAATGAGCAGTTCTTC CASSPSGSSYNEQFF
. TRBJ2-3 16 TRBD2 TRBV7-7 TGTGCTAGCAGTCCGACTAGCGGGAGACACCCAGATACGCAGTATTTT CASSPTSGRHPDTQYF
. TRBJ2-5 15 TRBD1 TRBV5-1 TGCGCCAGCAGCTTCCTTCCGGGACAGCAAGAGACCCAGTACTTC CASSFLPGQQETQYF
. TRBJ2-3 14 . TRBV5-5 TGTGCCAGCAGCTTGGGCAGAAAAACAGATACGCAGTATTTT CASSLGRKTDTQYF
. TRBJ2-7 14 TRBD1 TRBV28 TGTGCCAGCAACGAACAGGGGGTCCTAAGCGAGCAGTACTTC CASNEQGVLSEQYF
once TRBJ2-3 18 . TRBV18 TGTGCCAGCTCACCCAAGCGCGTTAGCCCGACCGACACAGATACGCAGTATTTT CASSPKRVSPTDTDTQYF
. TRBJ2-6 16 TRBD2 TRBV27 TGTGCCAGCAGTACCAAGCGGGGATCTGGGGCCAACGTCCTGACTTTC CASSTKRGSGANVLTF
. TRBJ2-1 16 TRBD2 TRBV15 TGTGCCACCAGCAAGGGGCGGGAGGGTCCTTACAATGAGCAGTTCTTC CATSKGREGPYNEQFF
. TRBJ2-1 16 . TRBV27 TGTGCCAGCAGTTTTCGTCCGGGGGGCACCTACAATGAGCAGTTCTTC CASSFRPGGTYNEQFF
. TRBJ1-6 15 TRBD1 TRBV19 TGTGCCAGTAGTGGACAGGTCTCCTATAATTCACCCCTCCACTTT CASSGQVSYNSPLHF
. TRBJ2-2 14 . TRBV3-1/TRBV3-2 TGTGCCAGCAGCTCCCTTAGCGGATCCGGGGAGCTGTTTTTT CASSSLSGSGELFF
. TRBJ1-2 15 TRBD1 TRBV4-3 TGCGCCAGCAGCCAAGCACAGGGGGCAGGGTATGGCTACACCTTC CASSQAQGAGYGYTF
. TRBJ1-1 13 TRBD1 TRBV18 TGTGCCAGCTCAGGGCCAGGGGGCTTGGAAGCTTTCTTT CASSGPGGLEAFF